The T cell receptor beta chain under discussion was sequenced for a study of CD8 T cells in Susac syndrome. The authors reverse transcribed roughly 0.5 to 1 ug RNA with random hexamers. TCRdb recomputed calls from the immunoSEQ multiplex PCR reads with MiXCR, one row per CDR3 protein. The data show fewer than 250,000 distinct CDR3 sequences, approximately 90% seen once. Germline V gene lookup returns CDR1 LGHNA and CDR2 YSLEER. Trimming cost V 0 bases and J 0 bases; bases outside gene matches: 5. The CDR3 loop spans 16 amino acids. The specimen was CD8+ T cells from PBMCs. The sequence derives from a human donor with multiple sclerosis. The chain links TRBV4-3 to TRBJ2-7, with 7 bases lining up with TRBD1. The CDR3 protein is CASSQDWDRASYEQYF. CDR3 DNA: TGCGCCAGCAGCCAAGATTGGGACAGAGCCTCCTACGAGCAGTACTTC.